This T cell receptor beta chain appears in the sequencing data of a study of CD4+ T cells in melanoma. The study, taken as a whole, reports: A reported correlation linked neoantigen-specific CD4+ T cells to CD8+, macrophage and B cell function.

On this clone: Its matching antigen is unknown.

Method: immunoSEQ multiplex PCR; TCRdb's copy keeps in-frame clones and lacks some. The sample has about 21,000 clones; around 80% are singletons. The V gene lost 1 base and the J gene lost 0 bases, with 5 bases spanning the gap. Germline lookup yields CDR1 SGHDT and CDR2 YYEEEE. This CDR3 is built from 13 residues. This rearrangement joins TRBV5-6 to TRBJ2-7; D not certain. This sequence was found in a human donor with melanoma. In DNA form, the CDR3 reads TGTGCCAGCAGCTTGCACAGCTCCTACGAGCAGTACTTC. Translated, it gives CASSLHSSYEQYF.